This T cell receptor (beta chain) was retrieved from a study of blood T cell repertoires in COVID-19. Data came from immunoSEQ multiplex PCR; TCRdb stores just in-frame clones and leaves some out. The sample lists fewer than 200,000 clones, roughly four fifths occurring once. The V end was cut by 4 bases, the J end by 5 bases, with 12 bases between. The CDR3 consists of 14 residues. CDR1 and CDR2 (germline): MRHNA, SNTAGT. The chain is built from TRBV6-4 and TRBJ2-1; a possible D gene is TRBD2 (6 bases). Sequenced input: peripheral blood. The clonotype originates from a woman in her thirties or forties with COVID-19, enrolled during active disease. CDR3 residues: CASSVSGPNNEQFF. DNA of the CDR3: TGTGCCAGCAGTGTCAGCGGGCCTAACAATGAGCAGTTCTTC.